This TCR beta chain is from a study of control samples from healthy donors and cancer patients. Assay: immunoSEQ multiplex PCR; the TCRdb copy retains only in-frame clones and omits some. In the table there are 40,000 to 55,000 clones, about 93% of which are singletons. Sample: PBMCs. The clonotype originates from a woman between 50 and 59 years old with head and neck cancer.

CDR3 bases: TGTGCCAGCAGTCAGACAGGGAACTATGGCTACACCTTC. It encodes CASSQTGNYGYTF. The gene calls are TRBV27 and TRBJ1-2; TRBD1 agrees at 7 bases. Trimming took 5 bases from V and 2 from J; bases not matched to a gene: 2. CDR1 is MNHEY and CDR2 is SMNVEV in the germline V gene (reference sequence). CDR3 length equals 13 residues.